This TCR beta chain came from a study of CXCR3-negative and CXCR3-positive naive CD8 T cells (dated by TCRdb to 2018 to 2020). For context, the study as a whole: In total, 110 million to 150 million TRB reads were obtained, corresponding to roughly 1.5 +/- 0.3 million reads per library. Diversity and physicochemical repertoire analyses covered some eleven donors pooled from two independent experiments. The TRBV-TRBJ cluster analysis covered naive subsets from 5 donors and memory cells from 3 donors. Here is what the overall study found, with its caveats: Freshly isolated PBMCs were used for most assays because CXCR3 expression partially decreased after cryopreservation. Repertoire diversity was comparably high in both naive subsets but much lower in memory CD8+ T cells. Naive CXCR3-negative and CXCR3-positive cells from the same donor showed similar TRBV-TRBJ usage, whereas memory cells showed distinct patterns. Compared with CXCR3-negative naive cells, CXCR3-positive naive cells had TRB CDR3s with higher hydrophobicity (lower Kidera factor 4), lower energy, and higher strength and volume indices. Because surface CD5, which has been linked to self-reactivity in mice, was comparable between naive subsets, TCR interaction strength was also inferred from TRB CDR3 physicochemical properties.

For every CD8+ T cell subset, hundreds of thousands of cells were flow-sorted straight into RLT lysis buffer, and each subset was sorted in triplicate. To exclude memory contaminants, naive CD8+ T cells were stringently defined as CD45RO-CCR7+CD27+CD95-. Using standard density gradient centrifugation, peripheral blood mononuclear cells were isolated from buffy coats. A FACSAria III was used to flow-sort naive CD8+ T cells into CXCR3-negative and CXCR3-positive populations. Total RNA was extracted from sorted cells with an RNeasy Mini Kit. Data came from a NextSeq 550. The Human TCR Profiling Kit (MiLaboratory) was used to make UMI-labeled 5' RACE TRB cDNA libraries. The full amount of extracted RNA was used for cDNA synthesis, and the full amount of resulting cDNA was used for PCR amplification. Libraries were prepared in parallel with an identical number of PCR cycles. From the authors' description of their analysis: With a minimum of two reads required per UMI, MIGEC and MiXCR pulled out about 57,000 +/- 9,900 unique UMI-labeled TRB cDNA molecules from each library. On average, each library contained approximately 40,000 +/- 10,000 functional in-frame TRB CDR3 nucleotide clonotypes without stop codons. After downsampling to 5000 UMI-labeled TRB molecules per sample, diversity metrics, including normalized Shannon-Wiener and Chao1, were computed in VDJtools. VDJtools was used to calculate clonotype-size-weighted physicochemical properties of the central five CDR3 residues, namely interaction energy, strength, volume and Kidera factor 4. Reprocessed by TCRdb, the reads give a single entry per CDR3 protein sequence, without DNA. TCRdb's processing, not the authors' own work, is the source of the V and J calls. The sample's clone listing holds several thousand distinct CDR3 sequences. The biggest ten clones account for 0.95% to 1.5% of the sample.

No count is recorded, yet this clonotype rates as medium-sized (0.01 to 0.1%) from its frequency. What this receptor recognizes is not known. The CDR3 contains 14 residues, cysteine and phenylalanine counted. The coding DNA is unavailable. For CDR1 and CDR2, the germline V gene lists ENHRY and SYGVKD. The clonotype comes from a human donor in good health. Some clones in this sample may be carry-over from other donors' samples. The sample was naive CXCR3+ CD8+ T cells from blood. The cell subset or site label, read with the paper, signifies: CD45RO-CCR7+CD27+CD95- naive CD8+ T cells expressing CXCR3 (TNR3+). The sequence links TRBV10-3 to TRBJ2-5; the TCRdb call, TRBD2, lacks DNA for checking. For the CDR3, the sequence is CAISEVWERETQYF.